A single sample is the source of the 29 T cell receptor beta chains below, sequenced in a study of T-cell memory formation after mild COVID-19. Via MiXCR, TCRdb re-called the 5' RACE reads, giving one row per CDR3 protein. There are some 300,000 distinct CDR3 sequences in the sample; 20% to 25% occur only once, and 20% to 25% lies in the top ten. The sample comprised PBMCs or a T cell subset sorted from them (not recorded which). The receptor source for this set is a man between 18 and 29 years old who had mild COVID-19 (a few samples of this study predate the infection). Cell type and time point are not known.

In this sample, this clonotype turned up a few times. The rearrangement joins TRBV7-9 to TRBJ1-1; weak D call: TRBD1 (5 bases). CDR1 and CDR2 (germline): SEHNR, FQNEAQ (reference sequence). Trimming took 10 bases from V and 4 from J, leaving 16 bases between them. The CDR3 is 13 amino acids. The DNA of the CDR3 is TGTGCCACCACCTGGGGACCTGGCACTGAAGCTTTCTTT. It specifies CATTWGPGTEAFF.

The chain has TRBV5-1 and TRBJ1-1; D unclear. The V end was cut by 1 base, the J end by 3 bases, with 10 bases between. Germline V gene lookup returns CDR1 SGHRS and CDR2 YFSETQ. The CDR3 contains 14 residues. CDR3 nucleotides: TGCGCCAGCAGCTTGACCATTGCGGACACTGAAGCTTTCTTT. Translating gives CASSLTIADTEAFF. Based on the CDR3 plus reference TRBV5-1 and TRBJ1-1, the full variable domain is KAGVTQTPRYLIKTRGQQVTLSCSPISGHRSVSWYQQTPGQGLQFLFEYFSETQRNKGNFPGRFSGRQFSNSRSEMNVSTLELGDSALYLCASSLTIADTEAFFGQGTRLTVV.

Details on this clonotype: One junction end does not reproduce the germline sequence, and a read error may be involved. This sequence joins TRBV9 and TRBJ2-4, with TRBD1 as a possible D gene (5 bases). Germline loops: CDR1 SGDLS, CDR2 YYNGEE. This CDR3 spans 14 amino acids. The CDR3 spells CASSVGYRGGALDF. In nucleotides, the CDR3 is TGTGCCAGCAGCGTAGGTTACCGCGGTGGGGCATTGGACTTC.

This clonotype was seen a few times. The J gene is TRBJ2-4, the V gene TRBV11-2, with 11 bases lining up with TRBD2. V was clipped by 5 bases and J by 12 bases; unmatched bases: 9. The CDR3 spans 14 residues. The germline V gene encodes CDR1 SGHAT and CDR2 FQNNGV. Here the CDR3 reads CASSLTSGAPDQYF. CDR3 DNA sequence: TGTGCCAGCAGCCTGACTAGCGGGGCGCCAGATCAGTACTTC.

This sequence joins TRBV5-5 and TRBJ2-5, with a tentative D call TRBD2 (6 bases). Germline assignment: CDR1 SGHKS and CDR2 YYEKEE (reference sequence). The CDR3 has 16 residues. Trimming took 2 bases from V and 3 from J, leaving 17 bases between them. DNA for the CDR3: TGTGCCAGCAGCTTCCACTATGGGACTTTCAAAGAGACCCAGTACTTC. This sequence encodes CASSFHYGTFKETQYF.

This clonotype occurred a few times. The chain employs TRBV5-1 and TRBJ1-1, with TRBD1 matching over 9 bases. Germline CDR1 and CDR2: SGHRS and YFSETQ. The CDR3 totals 15 residues. Trimming at V came to 7 bases and at J to 4 bases, leaving 11 bases not matched to a gene. DNA for the CDR3: TGCGCCAGCCTAGGGACAGGGAGCAAGGGCACTGAAGCTTTCTTT. It yields the protein CASLGTGSKGTEAFF.

CDR3 in DNA: TGTGCCAGCCAGAACGGACAGGCCACCGGGGAGCTGTTTTTT. Translated: CASQNGQATGELFF. The chain has TRBV5-4 and TRBJ2-2; TRBD1 matches at 7 bases. CDR3 length: 14 amino acids. With V trimmed by 7 bases and J by 4 bases, 7 bases remained unmatched. The germline V gene encodes CDR1 SGHNT and CDR2 YYREEE (reference sequence).

The J gene is TRBJ1-2, the V gene TRBV5-1; TRBD1 agrees at 9 bases. The V gene's germline CDR1 is SGHRS and CDR2 YFSETQ. Trimming at V came to 3 bases and at J to 8 bases, leaving 8 bases not matched to a gene. The length of the CDR3 is 14 residues. The CDR3 spells CASSSRTGEEGYTF. Here the CDR3 DNA reads TGCGCCAGCAGCTCTAGGACAGGGGAGGAGGGCTACACCTTC.

This clonotype was counted a few times. The CDR3 DNA reads TGTGCCAGCAGCGCACAGGGGGACCCTAGGGAGCTGTTTTTT. Its protein is CASSAQGDPRELFF. The V call is TRBV9, the J call TRBJ2-2; the match to TRBD1 covers 8 bases. V was pared by 3 bases and J by 9 bases, with 7 bases of the junction left unmatched. The CDR3 runs to 14 residues. Per germline, CDR1 SGDLS and CDR2 YYNGEE. Variable domain in full (rest from reference TRBV9 and TRBJ2-2): DSGVTQTPKHLITATGQRVTLRCSPRSGDLSVYWYQQSLDQGLQFLIQYYNGEERAKGNILERFSAQQFPDLHSELNLSSLELGDSALYFCASSAQGDPRELFFGEGSRLTVL.

The V call is TRBV7-9, the J call TRBJ1-1; TRBD1 matches 8 bases. After removal of 4 bases from V and 1 base from J, the junction contained 11 bases not matched to a gene. The CDR3 is made up of 17 amino acids. CDR1 SEHNR and CDR2 FQNEAQ come from the germline V gene (reference sequence). This CDR3 is CASSSPGQVKPNTEAFF. The CDR3 coding sequence is TGTGCCAGCAGCTCGCCGGGACAGGTCAAGCCGAACACTGAAGCTTTCTTT.

This clonotype was counted at least ten times. The V gene is TRBV19, the J gene TRBJ2-3; TRBD1 matches at 8 bases. CDR3 length: 13 amino acids. Germline CDR1 is LNHDA and CDR2 is SQIVND (reference sequence). V shed 8 bases and J 4 bases; nucleotides not matched to a gene: 5. The CDR3 is CASRQGPSDTQYF. The CDR3, as DNA: TGTGCCAGTCGACAGGGGCCCTCAGATACGCAGTATTTT.

This clonotype was observed at least ten times. V and J are TRBV15 and TRBJ2-3; D unclear. CDR1 and CDR2 (germline): LNHNV, YYDKDF (reference sequence). The CDR3 extends over 14 amino acids. V was trimmed by 2 bases and J by 4 bases, leaving 10 bases between them. This chain's CDR3 is CATSRSPTADTQYF. CDR3 DNA: TGTGCCACCAGCAGATCCCCGACCGCAGATACGCAGTATTTT.

This clonotype was picked up many times. The chain combines TRBV4-3 with TRBJ2-5; D may correspond to TRBD1 or TRBD2 (5 bases each). Germline CDR1 is LGHNA and CDR2 is YSLEER. Trimming stripped 0 bases from V and 3 bases from J, with 14 bases between. The CDR3 length is 16 residues. The CDR3 bases are TGCGCCAGCAGCCAAGAAGCGAGGGTCAGGGAAGAGACCCAGTACTTC. Its protein is CASSQEARVREETQYF.

The chain's CDR3 is CASSLDILYEQYF. The CDR3, as DNA: TGCGCCAGCAGCCTGGACATCCTCTACGAGCAGTACTTC. V and J are TRBV5-1 and TRBJ2-7; a possible D gene is TRBD1 (5 bases). Germline CDR1 reads SGHRS; CDR2 reads YFSETQ. The length of the CDR3 is 13 residues. Trimming removed 4 bases at V and 3 bases at J, with 11 bases between.

The chain uses TRBV7-3 and TRBJ2-1; 8 bases are a match to TRBD2. The CDR3 contains 13 residues. V lost 5 bases, J lost 8 bases, and 5 bases stayed unmatched. Germline V gene lookup returns CDR1 SGHTA and CDR2 FQGTGA. For the CDR3, the DNA is TGTGCCAGCAGCCGGGGGGGACGGGATGAGCAGTTCTTC. Encoded protein: CASSRGGRDEQFF.

The table lists this clonotype with many counts. V and J are TRBV6-2 or TRBV6-3 and TRBJ1-5; no definite D call. With 2 bases removed from V and 9 bases from J, the gap between germline ends came to 23 bases. Germline assignment: CDR1 MNHEY and CDR2 SVGEGT. The CDR3 runs 17 residues. CDR3: CASSYPSWEGQIPPQHF. The CDR3 coding sequence is TGTGCCAGCAGTTACCCTTCATGGGAGGGTCAGATTCCGCCCCAGCATTTT.

The rearrangement links TRBV20-1 to TRBJ2-2, with TRBD2 identical over 9 bases. The CDR3 totals 14 residues. Trimming cost V 3 bases and J 4 bases; bases outside gene matches: 3. Germline CDR1 and CDR2: DFQATT and SNEGSKA (reference sequence). CDR3 nucleotides: TGCAGTGCTAGGCTAGCGGGGTTCACCGGGGAGCTGTTTTTT. Amino acids: CSARLAGFTGELFF.

The rearrangement links TRBV7-9 to TRBJ1-1, with 8 bases identical to TRBD1. Germline V gene data show CDR1 as SEHNR and CDR2 as FQNEAQ (reference sequence). This CDR3 spans 15 amino acids. J gave up 6 bases and V 7 bases, and 13 bases lay outside the gene matches. The CDR3 region is CASIRDRRGSSEAFF. As DNA, the CDR3 is TGTGCCAGCATCAGGGACAGGCGGGGTAGTTCTGAAGCTTTCTTT. Filled out from reference TRBV7-9 and TRBJ1-1, the complete variable domain reads DTGVSQNPRHKITKRGQNVTFRCDPISEHNRLYWYRQTLGQGPEFLTYFQNEAQLEKSRLLSDRFSAERPKGSFSTLEIQRTEQGDSAMYLCASIRDRRGSSEAFFGQGTRLTVV.

This clonotype was recorded a few times. The chain combines TRBV6-5 with TRBJ1-2; 9 nucleotides agree with TRBD1. Per germline, CDR1 MNHEY and CDR2 SVGAGI. This CDR3 has 18 residues. J gave up 6 bases and V 4 bases, and 18 bases lay outside the gene matches. The CDR3 DNA follows: TGTGCCAGCAGTTCCACCGGACAGGGGAGGCCCAGGGTGGATGGCTACACCTTC. Amino acid sequence: CASSSTGQGRPRVDGYTF.

This clonotype has ten or more counts. The chain recombines TRBV23-1 with TRBJ1-6; 7 nucleotides line up with TRBD1. TRBV23-1 is an ORF for which the function is uncertain. V dropped 3 bases and J dropped 6; count of bases not matched to a gene: 8. This CDR3 spans 16 amino acids. CDR3 sequence: CASSQAGQQVNSPLHF. DNA of the CDR3: TGCGCCAGCAGTCAGGCGGGACAGCAGGTTAATTCACCCCTCCACTTT.

The chain employs TRBV2 and TRBJ2-3; 11 bases are shared with TRBD2. CDR3 size: 15 residues. The junction had 7 bases not matched to a gene; V was cut back by 6 bases and J by 5 bases. Germline V CDR1 and CDR2: SNHLY, FYNNEI. The CDR3 DNA reads as TGTGCCAGCAGAGGCCCTAGCGGGGGGCAAGATACGCAGTATTTT. This encodes CASRGPSGGQDTQYF.

This clonotype was seen a few times. The rearrangement links TRBV3-1 to TRBJ2-4; D gene uncertain. Germline CDR1 LGHDT, CDR2 YNNKEL (reference sequence). This CDR3 comprises 13 residues. Between the trimmed V and J ends, which lost 3 bases and 4 bases, there was a span of 7 bases. The CDR3 sequence is CASSQTSKNIQYF. CDR3 bases: TGTGCCAGCAGCCAGACTTCTAAAAACATTCAGTACTTC.

This chain uses TRBV5-1 with TRBJ2-3, with TRBD1 identical over 8 bases. V shed 3 bases and J 2 bases; nucleotides not matched to a gene: 5. Germline V gene sequence: CDR1 SGHRS, CDR2 YFSETQ. The CDR3 length is 15 residues. CDR3 amino acids: CASSSDRASTDTQYF. DNA for the CDR3: TGCGCCAGCAGCTCGGACAGGGCATCCACAGATACGCAGTATTTT.

This clonotype has at least ten counts. V is TRBV4-3 and J is TRBJ2-3; no definite D call. Germline-derived CDR1 and CDR2 are LGHNA and YSLEER. Trimming shortened V by 1 base and J by 7 bases, and 18 bases separated the two germline ends. The CDR3 length is 16 residues. CDR3 bases: TGCGCCAGCAGCCAAGGTCGATTTGGTGGTCTCAATACGCAGTATTTT. This codes for CASSQGRFGGLNTQYF.

This clonotype has a handful of counts. The V call is TRBV4-1, the J call TRBJ1-2; the D is unclear. Germline CDR1 MGHRA, CDR2 YSYEKL. Trimming cost V 1 base and J 7 bases, with 13 bases left between them. The CDR3 covers 14 residues. The CDR3 DNA follows: TGCGCCAGCAGCCAAGGCGGGGTGCTTCGTGGCTACACCTTC. This translates into CASSQGGVLRGYTF.

The chain recombines TRBV7-2 with TRBJ2-7; the D is unclear. Trimming pared 0 bases from V and 4 bases from J, leaving 7 bases between. Germline V CDR1 and CDR2: SGHTA, FQGNSA. CDR3 length equals 13 residues. In nucleotides, the CDR3 is TGTGCCAGCAGCTTAGCATTCGGTTACGAGCAGTACTTC. This encodes CASSLAFGYEQYF. Based on the CDR3 plus reference TRBV7-2 and TRBJ2-7, the full variable domain is GAGVSQSPSNKVTEKGKDVELRCDPISGHTALYWYRQSLGQGLEFLIYFQGNSAPDKSGLPSDRFSAERTGGSVSTLTIQRTQQEDSAVYLCASSLAFGYEQYFGPGTRLTVT.

Only a few counts were recorded for this clonotype. V is TRBV28 and J is TRBJ2-7, with D unresolved. Germline CDR1 is MDHEN and CDR2 is SYDVKM. V was clipped by 6 bases and J by 2 bases, with 14 bases between them. This CDR3 is built from 14 residues. The CDR3 DNA reads as TGTGCCAGCAGCCCCTCAGGTCAGCCCTACGAGCAGTACGTC. It yields the protein CASSPSGQPYEQYV.

This clonotype was seen a few times. The J gene is TRBJ1-1, the V gene TRBV18, with D uncertain. The CDR3 covers 15 residues. Trimming cost V 1 base and J 1 base, with 10 bases left between them. Germline assignment: CDR1 KGHSH and CDR2 LQKENI. Here the CDR3 DNA reads TGTGCCAGCTCACCACTCGAACCCCCGAACACTGAAGCTTTCTTT. This codes for CASSPLEPPNTEAFF.

The chain carries TRBV28 and TRBJ1-2, with a weak D call TRBD1 (5 bases). The CDR3 is made up of 16 amino acids. The V end lost 6 bases, the J end lost 2 bases, and 19 bases lay between the germline ends. Germline lookup yields CDR1 MDHEN and CDR2 SYDVKM. CDR3 sequence: CASSPIGRTWNYGYTF. The CDR3 nucleotides read TGTGCCAGCAGCCCTATTGGTCGGACATGGAACTATGGCTACACCTTC.